This is a list of T cell receptor beta chains from one sample in a study of T cells in Graves' hyperthyroidism and ophthalmopathy. Via MiXCR, TCRdb re-called the multiplex PCR reads, giving one row per CDR3 protein. The table has approximately 400,000 distinct CDR3 sequences, less than 20% seen once. The specimen sequenced was blood. The source of these receptors is a man younger than 35 with Graves' ophthalmopathy. CDR3s include the opening cysteine and the closing phenylalanine or tryptophan. Fields, in order: clone size, J gene, D gene, V gene, CDR3 protein, CDR3 DNA. D genes are given only for firm matches. Some rows mark clone size as missing; the rest say once, few, many or name a class of expanded clone.

-	TRBJ2-6	-	TRBV20-1	CSASEVSGANVLTF	TGCAGTGCTAGCGAAGTCTCTGGGGCCAACGTCCTGACTTTC
-	TRBJ1-1	-	TRBV6-5	CASSYSIGVQPEAFF	TGTGCCAGCAGTTACTCGATAGGGGTCCAACCTGAAGCTTTCTTT
many	TRBJ2-2	TRBD1	TRBV13	CASTKTGDTGELFF	TGTGCCAGCACCAAGACAGGGGACACCGGGGAGCTGTTTTTT
many	TRBJ1-2	-	TRBV28	CASRPSGTISGYTF	TGTGCCAGCAGACCCTCCGGGACGATCAGTGGCTACACCTTC
-	TRBJ1-2	-	TRBV10-3	CASSGRDDNYGYTF	TGTGCCTCGTCAGGACGGGACGATAACTATGGCTACACCTTC
few	TRBJ2-5	-	TRBV10-3	CAISESGDQETQYF	TGTGCCATCAGTGAGTCAGGCGACCAAGAGACCCAGTACTTC
many	TRBJ2-5	TRBD2	TRBV6-1	CASSEARGLGETQYF	TGTGCCAGCAGTGAAGCGCGGGGGTTAGGAGAGACCCAGTACTTC
few	TRBJ2-6	TRBD1	TRBV7-9	CASSLARTGGPSGANVLTF	TGTGCCAGCAGCTTAGCCAGGACAGGGGGCCCCTCTGGGGCCAACGTCCTGACTTTC
many	TRBJ1-6	-	TRBV20-1	CSARDLQADYNSPLHF	TGCAGTGCTAGAGATCTACAGGCAGACTATAATTCACCCCTCCACTTT
many	TRBJ2-5	-	TRBV12-3/TRBV12-4	CASSLPGQEETQYF	TGTGCCAGCAGTTTACCGGGCCAAGAAGAGACCCAGTACTTC
-	TRBJ2-3	-	TRBV7-9	CTSSLQYSTDTQYF	TGTACCAGCAGCTTACAGTATAGCACAGATACGCAGTATTTT
few	TRBJ1-5	TRBD1	TRBV12-3/TRBV12-4	CASTPGGTGNNQPQHF	TGTGCCAGCACCCCCGGCGGGACAGGGAACAATCAGCCCCAGCATTTT
few	TRBJ2-7	-	TRBV29-1	CSVEGGASYPDEQYF	TGCAGCGTTGAAGGAGGGGCCAGCTATCCGGACGAGCAGTACTTC
-	TRBJ1-5	TRBD1	TRBV28	CATRDRGPGQPQHF	TGTGCCACCAGGGACAGGGGCCCGGGGCAGCCCCAGCATTTT
-	TRBJ2-1	-	TRBV5-1	CASSFGPSGEQFF	TGCGCCAGCAGCTTCGGCCCCTCCGGCGAGCAGTTCTTC
-	TRBJ1-2	-	TRBV29-1	CSVAKGQDYGYTF	TGCAGCGTTGCAAAGGGTCAGGACTATGGCTACACCTTC
few	TRBJ2-7	-	TRBV2	CASSEGPGRTYEQYF	TGTGCCAGCAGTGAAGGGCCAGGGCGGACCTACGAGCAGTACTTC
once	TRBJ2-7	TRBD2	TRBV12-3/TRBV12-4	CASSLGLAGVHEQYF	TGTGCCAGCAGCTTAGGACTAGCGGGAGTCCACGAGCAGTACTTC
-	TRBJ1-2	TRBD1	TRBV5-1	CASSSRTGGPSSKANYGYTF	TGCGCCAGCAGCAGCCGGACAGGGGGCCCTAGCTCAAAAGCTAACTATGGCTACACCTTC
-	TRBJ2-7	TRBD1	TRBV9	CASSVGTGANSYEQYF	TGTGCCAGCAGCGTGGGGACAGGGGCCAACTCCTACGAGCAGTACTTC
-	TRBJ1-1	TRBD1	TRBV9	CASSKGQGAYEGTEAFF	TGTGCCAGCAGCAAAGGACAGGGGGCTTACGAAGGCACTGAAGCTTTCTTT
many	TRBJ1-1	-	TRBV5-8	CASSTKTLVNTEAFF	TGTGCCAGCAGCACAAAGACACTGGTGAACACTGAAGCTTTCTTT
many	TRBJ2-7	TRBD1	TRBV11-3	CASSRTGSSYEQYF	TGTGCCAGCAGCAGGACAGGGTCCTCCTACGAGCAGTACTTC
many	TRBJ2-7	-	TRBV12-3/TRBV12-4	CASRQSSYEQYF	TGTGCCAGCAGACAGAGCTCCTACGAGCAGTACTTC
once	TRBJ2-5	TRBD1	TRBV5-1	CASSLGQGSETQYF	TGCGCCAGCAGCTTGGGACAGGGTTCGGAGACCCAGTACTTC
many	TRBJ2-5	-	TRBV2	CASSEALGTETQYF	TGTGCCAGCAGTGAAGCGCTAGGGACAGAGACCCAGTACTTC
few	TRBJ2-5	TRBD1	TRBV10-2	CASNLQGARETQYF	TGCGCCAGCAACTTACAGGGGGCGAGGGAGACCCAGTACTTC
many	TRBJ1-1	-	TRBV19	CASSIWGSGTEAFF	TGTGCCAGTAGTATCTGGGGCTCGGGAACTGAAGCTTTCTTT
many	TRBJ1-1	-	TRBV7-2	CASSLSDTEAFF	TGTGCCAGCAGCTTATCAGACACTGAAGCTTTCTTT